One and the same sample provided the 3 T cell receptor beta chains below, sequenced in a study of T cell changes during pregnancy in multiple sclerosis (dated by TCRdb to between 2017 and 2020). The method was the immunoSEQ multiplex PCR assay. TCRdb re-hosts the immuneACCESS table, in-frame sequences only. Its copies lack some clones; in the studies checked, an unresolved V gene accounts for under half of them, and the cause for the rest is not known. This sample has under 70,000 clones in its table, and nearly 95% of those were observed once. 0.25% to 0.3% of the sample comes from the top ten. Sequenced here: CD4+ T cells from peripheral blood mononuclear cells, sampled after pregnancy. The receptors originated from a female donor with multiple sclerosis, enrolled in a pregnancy study.

J is TRBJ1-2 and V is TRBV19; possibly TRBD1 for D (6 bases). Looked up from germline, CDR1 is LNHDA and CDR2 is SQIVND (reference sequence). Trimming took off 4 bases at V and 0 bases at J, with 18 bases between the two ends. This CDR3 contains 17 residues. Written as DNA, the CDR3 is TGTGCCAGTAGTACCCAAACCAGGGGAGTAACTAACTATGGCTACACCTTC. Translation: CASSTQTRGVTNYGYTF.

The V gene is TRBV2, the J gene TRBJ2-5; 9 bases map to TRBD1. The J segment lost 2 bases and the V segment lost 7 bases, leaving 5 bases of the junction unmatched. The CDR3 contains 14 residues. Germline-derived CDR1 and CDR2 are SNHLY and FYNNEI. This chain's CDR3 is CASKDRGPQETQYF. The CDR3, as DNA: TGTGCCAGCAAGGACAGGGGACCTCAAGAGACCCAGTACTTC.

This clone occurred a few times. The chain links TRBV6-1 to TRBJ1-5; 7 bases fit TRBD1. Per germline, CDR1 MNHNS and CDR2 SASEGT. J gave up 4 bases and V 0 bases, and 3 bases lay outside the gene matches. The CDR3 spans 15 residues. This CDR3 reads CASSEAGQQNQPQHF. DNA for the CDR3: TGTGCCAGCAGTGAAGCGGGACAGCAAAATCAGCCCCAGCATTTT.